The 26 T cell receptor beta chains listed next were all sequenced from one sample in a study of blood T cell repertoires in COVID-19. Sequenced by immunoSEQ multiplex PCR; TCRdb stores in-frame clones only, minus some. The top ten clones hold 15% of a sample with 260,000 or so clones, 85% to 90% of them seen once. What was sequenced was PBMCs or T cells enriched from blood (not recorded which). The receptors shown here come from a man in his late teens or twenties who had recovered from COVID-19.

The rearrangement uses TRBV18 and TRBJ2-5; no reliable D call. CDR1 is KGHSH and CDR2 is LQKENI in the germline V gene. The CDR3 consists of 15 residues. V lost 2 bases and J 2 bases, leaving 12 bases between the germline ends. CDR3 nucleotides: TGTGCCAGCTCACCATCGCGCGGAACTCAAGAGACCCAGTACTTC. Translating gives CASSPSRGTQETQYF.

This chain joins TRBV19 and TRBJ1-5; 11 bases match TRBD1. Per germline, CDR1 LNHDA and CDR2 SQIVND (reference sequence). J lost 4 bases, V lost 3 bases, and 11 bases had no gene match. This CDR3 is built from 18 residues. The CDR3, as DNA: TGTGCCAGTAGTATCCATAGGACAGGGGGCGTTCGAAATCAGCCCCAGCATTTT. It encodes CASSIHRTGGVRNQPQHF.

This clone was detected only a few times. The chain uses TRBV7-2 and TRBJ1-5, with D perhaps matching TRBD1 (5 bases). This CDR3 has 14 amino acids. Per the germline V gene, CDR1 is SGHTA and CDR2 is FQGNSA. V was trimmed by 2 bases and J by 4 bases, leaving 9 bases between them. The CDR3 spells CASSLPSGNQPQHF. CDR3 coding DNA: TGTGCCAGCAGCTTACCGTCAGGGAATCAGCCCCAGCATTTT.

In its sample, this clone was seen a few times. The rearrangement uses TRBV6-5 and TRBJ2-1, with 15 bases lining up with TRBD2. Germline lookup yields CDR1 MNHEY and CDR2 SVGAGI. The CDR3 extends over 15 amino acids. The J segment lost 1 base and the V segment lost 8 bases, leaving 0 bases of the junction unmatched. The CDR3 here is CASGLAGGSYNEQFF. CDR3 coding DNA: TGTGCCAGCGGACTAGCGGGGGGGTCCTACAATGAGCAGTTCTTC.

The chain is built from TRBV28 and TRBJ1-3; D is perhaps TRBD1 (6 bases). The germline V gene has CDR1 MDHEN and CDR2 SYDVKM. Trimming removed 4 bases from V and 6 bases from J, with 16 bases in between. The length of the CDR3 is 15 residues. The CDR3 loop reads CASSSWDTGKNTIYF. DNA of the CDR3: TGTGCCAGCAGTTCCTGGGACACCGGTAAAAACACCATATATTTT.

This clone has just one count. The chain uses TRBV3-1 (or the pseudogene TRBV3-2) and TRBJ2-1, with TRBD2 matching 9 bases. In germline, CDR1 is LGHDT, CDR2 YNNKEL (reference sequence). The V segment lost 2 bases and the J segment 5 bases; nucleotides outside the gene matches: 4. The CDR3 is 15 residues long. The CDR3 region is CASSQKPSGNNEQFF. The CDR3 bases are TGTGCCAGCAGCCAAAAGCCTAGCGGGAACAATGAGCAGTTCTTC.

This CDR3 reads CAWRRSTGSQETQYF. The DNA of the CDR3 is TGTGCCTGGAGGCGTTCGACAGGCTCCCAAGAGACCCAGTACTTC. The V and J genes are TRBV30 and TRBJ2-5, with D possibly being TRBD1 (6 bases). The CDR3 sequence is 15 residues long. Germline CDR1 reads GTSNPN; CDR2 reads SVGIG (reference sequence). With 3 bases removed from V and 1 base from J, the gap between germline ends came to 15 bases.

The chain combines TRBV11-3 with TRBJ2-1, with no clear D. This CDR3 has 14 amino acids. Germline CDR1 and CDR2: SGHNT and YENEEA. The V and J ends lost 1 base and 8 bases respectively, with 12 bases between them. The CDR3 DNA reads TGTGCCAGCAGCTTAGTTCGCCTGAGTGATGAGCAGTTCTTC. The encoded protein is CASSLVRLSDEQFF.

The J gene is TRBJ2-3, the V gene TRBV7-9; 12 nucleotides line up with TRBD2. The CDR3 extends over 19 amino acids. The ends lost 1 base at V and 1 base at J; junction bases unmatched: 9. Germline values: CDR1 SEHNR, CDR2 FQNEAQ (reference sequence). CDR3 sequence (DNA): TGTGCCAGCAGCTTAGGATGGCTAGCGGGAGGGCCAGGCACAGATACGCAGTATTTT. Protein sequence: CASSLGWLAGGPGTDTQYF.

This clone was observed a few times. A much larger clone lies one base from this, so it may be a read error. The V and J genes are TRBV6-1 and TRBJ2-3; 10 bases are a match to TRBD2. There are 15 residues in the CDR3. The germline V gene encodes CDR1 MNHNS and CDR2 SASEGT. The ends lost 2 bases at V and 2 bases at J; junction bases unmatched: 1. CDR3 DNA sequence: TGTGCCAGCAGTGAACTAGCGGGGGACACAGATACGCAGTATTTT. Its protein is CASSELAGDTDTQYF.

The chain carries TRBV18 and TRBJ1-2; 7 bases line up with TRBD1. With 6 bases clipped from V and 0 bases from J, the junction kept 4 bases outside the gene matches. Germline CDR1 KGHSH, CDR2 LQKENI. This CDR3 region has 14 residues. The CDR3 DNA sequence: TGTGCCAGCTCGGAGGGACAGCCTAACTATGGCTACACCTTC. Encoded protein: CASSEGQPNYGYTF.

In this sample, this clone turned up a few times. V usage is TRBV5-4 and J usage is TRBJ2-3; TRBD2 is a possible D gene (6 bases). Germline values: CDR1 SGHNT, CDR2 YYREEE (reference sequence). V gave up 1 base and J gave up 8 bases, with 14 bases separating them. CDR3 length equals 14 residues. The CDR3 sequence is CASSLPRDGGTQYF. In DNA, the CDR3 is TGTGCCAGCAGCTTGCCCCGGGACGGGGGTACGCAGTATTTT.

The chain links TRBV6-5 to TRBJ1-1, with 7 bases lining up with TRBD1. The CDR3 contains 13 residues. Trimming cost V 6 bases and J 3 bases; bases outside gene matches: 4. Germline V gene data show CDR1 as MNHEY and CDR2 as SVGAGI. The CDR3 sequence is CASRYTGDTEAFF. The CDR3 DNA sequence: TGTGCCAGCAGATATACAGGGGACACTGAAGCTTTCTTT.

This chain links TRBV29-1 with TRBJ2-1; D perhaps matches TRBD2 (5 bases). This CDR3 contains 14 residues. The V gene lost 3 bases and the J gene lost 4 bases, with 13 bases spanning the gap. CDR1 SQVTM and CDR2 ANQGSEA come from the germline V gene. The CDR3 loop is CSVDAGIGYNEQFF. The CDR3 DNA follows: TGCAGCGTTGATGCGGGTATAGGGTACAATGAGCAGTTCTTC.

The chain couples TRBV5-5 to TRBJ2-1; no definite D call. The V end was cut by 4 bases, the J end by 10 bases, with 9 bases between. This CDR3 spans 11 amino acids. Germline CDR1 reads SGHKS; CDR2 reads YYEKEE (reference sequence). CDR3 loop: CASSPAWEQFF. DNA of the CDR3: TGTGCCAGCAGCCCCGCGTGGGAGCAGTTCTTC.

This clone was seen a few times. The chain carries TRBV30 and TRBJ1-2, with D possibly matching TRBD1 (6 bases). Germline V gene data show CDR1 as GTSNPN and CDR2 as SVGIG (reference sequence). The CDR3 is 13 amino acids. Trimming removed 6 bases from V and 5 bases from J, with 16 bases in between. The CDR3 DNA follows: TGTGCCTGCCCGATCGGGACAAATTATGGCTACACCTTC. Its translation is CACPIGTNYGYTF.

On this clone: Other DNA sequences within the sample encode an identical CDR3. The chain has TRBV28 and TRBJ1-2; 10 bases map to TRBD1. Germline-derived CDR1 and CDR2 are MDHEN and SYDVKM. J gave up 5 bases and V 6 bases, and 3 bases lay outside the gene matches. This CDR3 is built from 13 residues. CDR3 nucleotides: TGTGCCAGCAGCCAGGACAGGGGGTATGGCTACACCTTC. It encodes CASSQDRGYGYTF.

The V call is TRBV7-9, the J call TRBJ1-2; D gene unclear. Germline V lookup: CDR1 SEHNR, CDR2 FQNEAQ (reference sequence). The CDR3 is 13 amino acids. V dropped 0 bases and J dropped 7 bases, with 9 bases sitting between them. The CDR3 loop is CASSLAGLGGYTF. The CDR3 bases are TGTGCCAGCAGCTTAGCCGGGTTAGGTGGCTACACCTTC.

The chain has TRBV7-9 and TRBJ2-3; D might be TRBD1 (6 bases). Germline CDR1 and CDR2: SEHNR and FQNEAQ (reference sequence). V shed 1 base and J shed 0 bases, with 8 bases lying between them. CDR3 length equals 15 residues. The CDR3 spells CASSLEQGSTDTQYF. As DNA, the CDR3 is TGTGCCAGCAGCTTAGAACAGGGTAGCACAGATACGCAGTATTTT.

The gene calls are TRBV7-8 and TRBJ1-1, with D possibly matching TRBD1 (5 bases). V was trimmed by 2 bases and J by 3 bases, leaving 10 bases between them. The length of the CDR3 is 14 residues. Germline CDR1 SGHVS, CDR2 FQNEAQ. This CDR3 reads CASSLRRGDTEAFF. As DNA, the CDR3 is TGTGCCAGCAGCTTACGACGGGGGGACACTGAAGCTTTCTTT.

The V gene is TRBV18, the J gene TRBJ1-1; the D gene is possibly TRBD1 (5 bases). Germline lookup yields CDR1 KGHSH and CDR2 LQKENI. The CDR3 covers 13 residues. V was cut by 6 bases and J by 3 bases, with 11 bases left in between. The CDR3: CASSGGGDTEAFF. As DNA, the CDR3 is TGTGCCAGCTCGGGCGGAGGGGACACTGAAGCTTTCTTT.

This clone was observed a handful of times. The rearrangement joins TRBV7-9 to TRBJ2-1; 7 bases are shared with TRBD2. V dropped 2 bases and J dropped 4; count of bases not matched to a gene: 8. This CDR3 comprises 16 residues. CDR1 and CDR2 (germline): SEHNR, FQNEAQ (reference sequence). CDR3 nucleotide sequence: TGTGCCAGCAGCTTACCGGAGCGGGGATATTACAATGAGCAGTTCTTC. Encoded protein: CASSLPERGYYNEQFF.

The rearrangement joins TRBV5-1 to TRBJ2-4, with 7 bases aligning to TRBD2. The CDR3 totals 15 residues. Germline assignment: CDR1 SGHRS and CDR2 YFSETQ. V lost 4 bases and J lost 8; bases outside the gene matches: 12. The CDR3 DNA sequence: TGCGCCAGCAGCCCCCCTGCGGGAGAGGTAGACATTCAGTACTTC. Its translation is CASSPPAGEVDIQYF.

The chain couples TRBV19 to TRBJ1-1; D gene unclear. Germline CDR1 and CDR2: LNHDA and SQIVND (reference sequence). This CDR3 has 14 amino acids. Trimming removed 3 bases from V and 3 bases from J, with 11 bases in between. The CDR3 is CASSIGWEDTEAFF. The CDR3 DNA reads as TGTGCCAGTAGTATTGGGTGGGAGGACACTGAAGCTTTCTTT.

This chain links TRBV6-5 with TRBJ1-3, with 7 nucleotides matching TRBD1. CDR1 and CDR2 from the germline V gene are MNHEY and SVGAGI. This CDR3 comprises 14 residues. With 5 bases clipped from V and 4 bases from J, the junction kept 5 bases outside the gene matches. This chain's CDR3 is CASSQGVSGNTIYF. The CDR3 region has the DNA TGTGCCAGCAGTCAGGGGGTCTCCGGAAACACCATATATTTT.

There are a few counts of this clone. The V gene is TRBV7-8, the J gene TRBJ2-5, with a weak D call TRBD1 (6 bases). Germline V gene data show CDR1 as SGHVS and CDR2 as FQNEAQ. V lost 5 bases and J 4 bases, leaving 14 bases between the germline ends. This CDR3 has 14 residues. In nucleotides, the CDR3 is TGTGCCAGCAGCCCAGGACAGACCCCAGAGACCCAGTACTTC. It translates to CASSPGQTPETQYF.